The 16 T cell receptor beta chains below were found in one sample sequenced in a study of Tregs in tolerant kidney transplant recipients. TCRdb keeps only in-frame clones here, not all; method: immunoSEQ multiplex PCR. Here the sample spans some 90,000 clones, over 85% being singletons. The sequencing sample was made of CD8+ T cells from blood. These receptors were obtained from a human donor in good health.

The chain employs TRBV4-1 and TRBJ2-1; D ambiguous. Germline V gene sequence: CDR1 MGHRA, CDR2 YSYEKL. The CDR3 runs to 13 residues. V lost 3 bases, J lost 6 bases, and 9 bases lay in between. CDR3 in amino acids: CASSHDLPNEQFF. The CDR3 DNA reads as TGCGCCAGCAGCCACGACCTTCCCAATGAGCAGTTCTTC.

The chain combines TRBV11-2 with TRBJ2-5; either TRBD1 or TRBD2 may fit D (6 bases each). V lost 5 bases and J 14 bases, leaving 21 bases between the germline ends. The CDR3 covers 13 residues. Per the germline V gene, CDR1 is SGHAT and CDR2 is FQNNGV. The CDR3 coding sequence is TGTGCCAGCAGCAGGACAGCAAGGGGGGCCATCTACTTC. It is translated as CASSRTARGAIYF.

The DNA of the CDR3 is TGTGCCAGCAGTGAGACAGTAAGGGACGTGCATGAGCAGTTCTTC. It translates to CASSETVRDVHEQFF. The chain joins TRBV6-4 to TRBJ2-1, with D tentatively TRBD1 or TRBD2 (5 bases each). V lost 3 bases and J 8 bases, leaving 17 bases between the germline ends. The CDR3 covers 15 residues. Per germline, CDR1 MRHNA and CDR2 SNTAGT.

The gene calls are TRBV4-1 and TRBJ1-5; TRBD1 matches 7 bases. This CDR3 is built from 15 residues. V gave up 0 bases and J gave up 4 bases; unmatched junction bases: 3. The germline V gene has CDR1 MGHRA and CDR2 YSYEKL. The CDR3 is CASSQEDRINQPQHF. The CDR3 coding sequence is TGCGCCAGCAGCCAAGAGGACAGGATTAATCAGCCCCAGCATTTT.

This chain links TRBV19 with TRBJ1-6; 9 bases match TRBD1. Germline trimming cut 1 base from V and 7 bases from J; bases unmatched to any gene: 8. CDR1 is LNHDA and CDR2 is SQIVND in the germline V gene (reference sequence). The CDR3 contains 17 residues. CDR3 bases: TGTGCCAGTAGTATAGTCCCTCAGGGGACAGGGAATTCACCCCTCCACTTT. This encodes CASSIVPQGTGNSPLHF.

The V call is TRBV5-8, the J call TRBJ1-1, with D unclear. V lost 0 bases and J lost 1, with 7 bases in between. The germline CDR1 and CDR2 sequences are SGHTS and YDEGEE. The CDR3 runs 14 residues. CDR3 DNA sequence: TGTGCCAGCAGCTTGGTCGGCAAGAACACTGAAGCTTTCTTT. Translating gives CASSLVGKNTEAFF.

The V and J genes are TRBV7-8 and TRBJ2-6; 13 bases are shared with TRBD2. CDR1 and CDR2 from the germline V gene are SGHVS and FQNEAQ. The CDR3 covers 21 residues. J lost 0 bases, V lost 5 bases, and 13 bases had no gene match. The CDR3 loop is CASSRRPGLAGISSGANVLTF. For the CDR3, the DNA is TGTGCCAGCAGCCGGCGCCCGGGACTAGCGGGAATCAGCTCTGGGGCCAACGTCCTGACTTTC.

The rearrangement links TRBV30 to TRBJ1-5, with 7 bases matching TRBD1. This CDR3 is 17 amino acids long. CDR1 and CDR2 from the germline V gene are GTSNPN and SVGIG (reference sequence). CDR3 sequence reads: CALSRGGASYSNQPQHF. The DNA for the CDR3 is TGTGCTCTGAGTAGAGGGGGCGCTAGTTACAGCAATCAGCCCCAGCATTTT.

The CDR3 loop reads CASSLIPSGQGDYEQYF. CDR3 in DNA: TGTGCCAGCAGCTTAATCCCTTCGGGACAGGGAGATTACGAGCAGTACTTC. The gene calls are TRBV7-3 and TRBJ2-7; TRBD1 matches 9 bases. In germline, CDR1 is SGHTA, CDR2 FQGTGA. The CDR3 is 17 residues long. V gave up 1 base and J gave up 4 bases; unmatched junction bases: 11. Drawing the rest from reference TRBV7-3 and TRBJ2-7, the complete variable domain is GAGVSQTPSNKVTEKGKYVELRCDPISGHTALYWYRQSLGQGPEFLIYFQGTGAADDSGLPNDRFFAVRPEGSVSTLKIQRTERGDSAVYLCASSLIPSGQGDYEQYFGPGTRLTVT.

The V and J genes are TRBV4-1 and TRBJ2-7; the D gene could be TRBD1 or TRBD2 (6 bases each). Germline V gene data show CDR1 as MGHRA and CDR2 as YSYEKL. The germline V and J ends were trimmed by 0 bases and 4 bases, with 16 bases remaining between them. CDR3 length: 16 residues. The chain's CDR3 is CASSQDGGRQGYEQYF. The CDR3 DNA is TGCGCCAGCAGCCAAGATGGGGGGAGGCAGGGGTACGAGCAGTACTTC.

The chain is built from TRBV9 and TRBJ2-7; TRBD2 aligns across 12 bases. This CDR3 has 16 amino acids. Germline values: CDR1 SGDLS, CDR2 YYNGEE. V shed 4 bases and J 0 bases; nucleotides not matched to a gene: 5. The CDR3 reads CASSPRTSGTSYEQYF. CDR3 DNA: TGTGCCAGCAGCCCCAGGACTAGCGGGACCTCCTACGAGCAGTACTTC.

This clone is classed as medium-sized. The CDR3 DNA is TGTGCCAGCGGCAAATGGTGGGGGAGCACAGATACGCAGTATTTT. It translates to CASGKWWGSTDTQYF. V is TRBV11-2 and J is TRBJ2-3; possibly TRBD1 or TRBD2 for D (5 bases each). Trimming took 8 bases from V and 0 from J, leaving 15 bases between them. This CDR3 comprises 15 residues. CDR1 is SGHAT and CDR2 is FQNNGV in the germline V gene.

The V call is TRBV7-9, the J call TRBJ2-1; TRBD1 aligns across 7 bases. Germline loops: CDR1 SEHNR, CDR2 FQNEAQ (reference sequence). This CDR3 is 14 amino acids long. V was pared by 5 bases and J by 4 bases, with 5 bases of the junction left unmatched. The DNA for the CDR3 is TGTGCCAGCAGCCATCCGGACAGGTACAATGAGCAGTTCTTC. It encodes CASSHPDRYNEQFF.

The J gene is TRBJ2-1, the V gene TRBV30; 9 bases fit TRBD2. V lost 4 bases to trimming and J lost 7 bases; unmatched junction nucleotides: 14. CDR1 is GTSNPN and CDR2 is SVGIG in the germline V gene (reference sequence). The CDR3 has 16 amino acids. The DNA for the CDR3 is TGTGCCTGGACCGTGGGGGCGGGAGGGTCTGGAAATGAGCAGTTCTTC. Translation gives CAWTVGAGGSGNEQFF.

This chain joins TRBV6-4 and TRBJ1-3; D not certain. V dropped 6 bases and J dropped 0 bases, with 18 bases sitting between them. This CDR3 region has 17 residues. Germline-derived CDR1 and CDR2 are MRHNA and SNTAGT. CDR3 nucleotides: TGTGCCAGCAGATTCTCTACCCGAATGGACTCTGGAAACACCATATATTTT. Translation: CASRFSTRMDSGNTIYF.

This rearrangement joins TRBV21-1 to TRBJ2-7. TRBV21-1 is a pseudogene segment. This CDR3 is 14 amino acids long. The CDR3 bases are TGTGCCAGGAATCAGGGGGGGGCGTCCTACGAGCAGTACTTC. It is translated as CARNQGGASYEQYF.